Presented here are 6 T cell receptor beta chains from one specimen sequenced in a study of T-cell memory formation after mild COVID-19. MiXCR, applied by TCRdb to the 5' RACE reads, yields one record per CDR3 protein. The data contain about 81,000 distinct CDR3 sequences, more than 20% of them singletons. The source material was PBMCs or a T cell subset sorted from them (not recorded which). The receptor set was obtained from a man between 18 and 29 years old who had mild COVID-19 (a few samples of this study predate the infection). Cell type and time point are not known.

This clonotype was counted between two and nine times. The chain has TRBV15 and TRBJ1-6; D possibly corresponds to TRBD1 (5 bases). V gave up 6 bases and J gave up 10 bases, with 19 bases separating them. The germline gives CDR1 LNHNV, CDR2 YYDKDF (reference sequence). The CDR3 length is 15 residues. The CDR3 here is CATRAIDSSGSPLHF. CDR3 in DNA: TGTGCCACCAGAGCCATTGACAGTTCCGGGTCACCCCTCCACTTT. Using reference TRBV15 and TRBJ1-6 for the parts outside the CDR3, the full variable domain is DAMVIQNPRYQVTQFGKPVTLSCSQTLNHNVMYWYQQKSSQAPKLLFHYYDKDFNNEADTPDNFQSRRPNTSFCFLDIRSPGLGDTAMYLCATRAIDSSGSPLHFGNGTRLTVT.

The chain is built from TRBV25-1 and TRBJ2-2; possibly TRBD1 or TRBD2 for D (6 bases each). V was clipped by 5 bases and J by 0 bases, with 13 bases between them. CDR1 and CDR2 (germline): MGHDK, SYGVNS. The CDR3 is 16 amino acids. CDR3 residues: CASSLGGLSNTGELFF. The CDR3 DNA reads TGTGCCAGCAGTCTAGGGGGACTTTCGAACACCGGGGAGCTGTTTTTT. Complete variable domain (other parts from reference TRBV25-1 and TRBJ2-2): EADIYQTPRYLVIGTGKKITLECSQTMGHDKMYWYQQDPGMELHLIHYSYGVNSTEKGDLSSESTVSRIRTEHFPLTLESARPSHTSQYLCASSLGGLSNTGELFFGEGSRLTVL.

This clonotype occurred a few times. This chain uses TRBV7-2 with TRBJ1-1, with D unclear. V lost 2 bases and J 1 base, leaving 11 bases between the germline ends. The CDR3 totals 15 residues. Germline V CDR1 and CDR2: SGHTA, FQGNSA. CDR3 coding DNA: TGTGCCAGCAGCTTAACGGTCCTGGGGAACACTGAAGCTTTCTTT. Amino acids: CASSLTVLGNTEAFF. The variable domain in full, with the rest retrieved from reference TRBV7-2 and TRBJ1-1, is GAGVSQSPSNKVTEKGKDVELRCDPISGHTALYWYRQSLGQGLEFLIYFQGNSAPDKSGLPSDRFSAERTGGSVSTLTIQRTQQEDSAVYLCASSLTVLGNTEAFFGQGTRLTVV.

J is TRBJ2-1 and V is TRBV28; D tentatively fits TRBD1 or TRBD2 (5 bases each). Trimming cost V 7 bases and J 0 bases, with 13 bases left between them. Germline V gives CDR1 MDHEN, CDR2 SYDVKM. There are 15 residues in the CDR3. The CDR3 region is CASTRDGSSYNEQFF. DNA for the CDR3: TGTGCCAGCACCCGGGACGGTAGCTCCTACAATGAGCAGTTCTTC.

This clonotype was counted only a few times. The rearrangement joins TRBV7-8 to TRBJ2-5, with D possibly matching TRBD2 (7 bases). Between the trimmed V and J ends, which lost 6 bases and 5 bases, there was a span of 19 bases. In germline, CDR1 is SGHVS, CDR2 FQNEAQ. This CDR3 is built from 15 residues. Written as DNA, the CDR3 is TGTGCCAGCAGGACGGGGGGCCCGAGCGGGGAGACCCAGTACTTC. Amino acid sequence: CASRTGGPSGETQYF.

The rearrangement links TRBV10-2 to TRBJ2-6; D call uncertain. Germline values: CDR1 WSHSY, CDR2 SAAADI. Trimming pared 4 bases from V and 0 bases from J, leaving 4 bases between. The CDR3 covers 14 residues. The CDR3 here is CASSVPSGANVLTF. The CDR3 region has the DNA TGCGCCAGCAGTGTGCCCTCTGGGGCCAACGTCCTGACTTTC.